This T cell receptor (beta chain) emerged from a study of technical replicates of blood from a few donors. Germline trimming cut 4 bases from V and 7 bases from J; bases unmatched to any gene: 9. The germline V gene has CDR1 MNHNS and CDR2 SASEGT. The CDR3 covers 15 residues. Here immunoSEQ multiplex PCR was the method, and the copy in TCRdb shows in-frame clones only, minus some. The table lists 65,000 to 80,000 clones, under 99% of them singletons. The TCR was taken from a human donor in good health. Sequencing used T cells isolated from PBMCs. The chain has TRBV6-1 and TRBJ1-5; 8 nucleotides agree with TRBD1. The CDR3 nucleotides read TGTGCCAGCAGTGCAATGGGACAGGCATTGCAGCCCCAGCATTTT. It encodes CASSAMGQALQPQHF.